A few counts support the clone carrying this T cell receptor beta chain. This PCR relied on a set of 60 Vbeta primers and 13 Jbeta primers. Sequenced by immunoSEQ multiplex PCR; TCRdb stores in-frame clones only, minus some. The sample consists of some 190,000 clones, 70% to 80% of them appearing once. Germline V gene lookup returns CDR1 SGHAT and CDR2 FQNNGV. The CDR3 contains 15 residues. Trimming pared 1 base from V and 3 bases from J, leaving 12 bases between. The data are from a study of cytomegalovirus exposure and HLA in healthy donors. The chain joins TRBV11-2 to TRBJ2-5; weak D call: TRBD1 (6 bases). The origin of this receptor is a woman aged 50 to 60 in good health and CMV-seronegative. The sequenced sample consisted of PBMCs. DNA of the CDR3: TGTGCCAGCAGCTTAGGGGATAGGACAGAAGAGACCCAGTACTTC. Translation: CASSLGDRTEETQYF.